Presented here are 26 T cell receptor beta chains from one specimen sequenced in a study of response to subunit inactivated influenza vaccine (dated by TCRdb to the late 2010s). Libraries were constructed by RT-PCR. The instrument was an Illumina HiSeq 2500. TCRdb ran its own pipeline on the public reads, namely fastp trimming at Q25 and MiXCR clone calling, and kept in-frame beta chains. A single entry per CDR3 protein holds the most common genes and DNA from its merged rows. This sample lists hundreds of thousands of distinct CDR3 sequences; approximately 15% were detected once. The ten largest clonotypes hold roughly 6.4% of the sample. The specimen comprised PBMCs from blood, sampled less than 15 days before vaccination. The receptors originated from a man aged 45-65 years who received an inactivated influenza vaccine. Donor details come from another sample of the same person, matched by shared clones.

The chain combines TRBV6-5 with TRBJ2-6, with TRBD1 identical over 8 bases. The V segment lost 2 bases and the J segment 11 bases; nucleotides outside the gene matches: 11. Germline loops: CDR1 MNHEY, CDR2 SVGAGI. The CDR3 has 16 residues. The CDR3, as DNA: TGTGCCAGCAGTTACCTTGCGGACAGGGCCCGGGACGTCCTGACTTTC. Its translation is CASSYLADRARDVLTF.

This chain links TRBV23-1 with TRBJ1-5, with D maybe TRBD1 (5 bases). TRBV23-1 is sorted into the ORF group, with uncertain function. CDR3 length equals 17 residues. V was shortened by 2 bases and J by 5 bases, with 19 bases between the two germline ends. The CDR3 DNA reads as TGCGCCAGCAGTCAAAGTCTTTCTCAGGGAAGGGATCAGCCCCAGCATTTT. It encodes CASSQSLSQGRDQPQHF.

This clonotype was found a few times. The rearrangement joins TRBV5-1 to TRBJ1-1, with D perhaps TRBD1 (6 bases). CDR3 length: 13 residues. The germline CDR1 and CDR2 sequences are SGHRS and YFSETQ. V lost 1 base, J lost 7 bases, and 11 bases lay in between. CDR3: CASSLLQGSEAFF. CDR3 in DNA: TGCGCCAGCAGCTTGTTACAGGGTAGTGAAGCTTTCTTT.

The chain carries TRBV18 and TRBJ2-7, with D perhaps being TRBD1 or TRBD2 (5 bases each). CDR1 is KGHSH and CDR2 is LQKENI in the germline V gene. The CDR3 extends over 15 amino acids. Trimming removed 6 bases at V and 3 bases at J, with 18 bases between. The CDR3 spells CASSPPGIGDYEQYF. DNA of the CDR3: TGTGCCAGCTCGCCTCCGGGAATAGGGGACTACGAGCAGTACTTC.

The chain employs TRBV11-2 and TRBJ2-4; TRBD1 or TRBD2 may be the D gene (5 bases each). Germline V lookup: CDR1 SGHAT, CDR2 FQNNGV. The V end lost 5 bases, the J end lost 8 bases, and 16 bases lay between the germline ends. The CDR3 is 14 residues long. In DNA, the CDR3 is TGTGCCAGCAGCCACCGGGACGGTTGGGACATTCAGTACTTC. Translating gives CASSHRDGWDIQYF.

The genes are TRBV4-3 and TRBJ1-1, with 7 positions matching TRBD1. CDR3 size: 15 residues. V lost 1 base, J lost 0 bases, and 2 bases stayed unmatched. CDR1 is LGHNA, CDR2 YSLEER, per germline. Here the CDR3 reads CASSQGTGMNTEAFF. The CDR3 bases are TGCGCCAGCAGCCAAGGGACAGGCATGAACACTGAAGCTTTCTTT.

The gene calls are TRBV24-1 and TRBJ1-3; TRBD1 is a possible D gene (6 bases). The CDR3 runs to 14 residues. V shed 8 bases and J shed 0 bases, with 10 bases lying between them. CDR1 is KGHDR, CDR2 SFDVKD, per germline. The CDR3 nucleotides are TGTGCCACCACGGGGGCCAACTCTGGAAACACCATATATTTT. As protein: CATTGANSGNTIYF.

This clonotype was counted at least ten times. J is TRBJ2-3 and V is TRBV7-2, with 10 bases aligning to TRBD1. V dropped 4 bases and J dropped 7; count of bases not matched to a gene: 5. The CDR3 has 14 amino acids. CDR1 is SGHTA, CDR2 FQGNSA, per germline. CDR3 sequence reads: CASSYRDRGHTQYF. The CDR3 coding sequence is TGTGCCAGCAGCTACCGGGACAGGGGCCATACGCAGTATTTT.

CDR3 DNA sequence: TGTGCCAGCAGCTCCGGGACTAGTGGTGAGCAGTTCTTC. Translated: CASSSGTSGEQFF. V is TRBV7-3 and J is TRBJ2-1; 8 bases align to TRBD2. Per germline, CDR1 SGHTA and CDR2 FQGTGA. The length of the CDR3 is 13 residues. Losses at the gene ends were 4 bases for V and 9 bases for J; bases not matched to a gene: 5.

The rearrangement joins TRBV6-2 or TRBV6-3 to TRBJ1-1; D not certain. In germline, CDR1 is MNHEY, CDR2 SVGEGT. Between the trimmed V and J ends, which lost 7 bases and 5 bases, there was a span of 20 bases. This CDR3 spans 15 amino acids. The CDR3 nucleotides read TGTGCCAGCAATACCTTCGTTGGGGATCGGACTGAAGCTTTCTTT. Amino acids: CASNTFVGDRTEAFF.

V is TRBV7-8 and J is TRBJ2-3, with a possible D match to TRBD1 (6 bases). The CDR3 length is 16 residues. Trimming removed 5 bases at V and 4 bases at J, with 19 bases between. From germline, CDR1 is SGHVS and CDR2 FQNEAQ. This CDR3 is CASSVAQGSGADTQYF. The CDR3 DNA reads TGTGCCAGCAGCGTCGCACAGGGTTCAGGCGCAGATACGCAGTATTTT.

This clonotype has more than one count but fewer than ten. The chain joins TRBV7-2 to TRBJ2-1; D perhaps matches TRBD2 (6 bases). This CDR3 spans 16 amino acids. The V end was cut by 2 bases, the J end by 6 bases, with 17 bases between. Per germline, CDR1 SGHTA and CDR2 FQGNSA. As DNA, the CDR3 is TGTGCCAGCAGCTTATTTAGCGGTCGGTCGGGCAATGAGCAGTTCTTC. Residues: CASSLFSGRSGNEQFF.

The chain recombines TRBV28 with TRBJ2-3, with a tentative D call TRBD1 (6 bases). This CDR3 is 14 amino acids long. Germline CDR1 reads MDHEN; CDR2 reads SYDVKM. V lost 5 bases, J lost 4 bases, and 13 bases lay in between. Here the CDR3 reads CASSGVQGSDTQYF. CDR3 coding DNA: TGTGCCAGCAGTGGAGTACAGGGTTCAGATACGCAGTATTTT. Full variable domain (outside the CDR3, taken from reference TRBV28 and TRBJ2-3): DVKVTQSSRYLVKRTGEKVFLECVQDMDHENMFWYRQDPGLGLRLIYFSYDVKMKEKGDIPEGYSVSREKKERFSLILESASTNQTSMYLCASSGVQGSDTQYFGPGTRLTVL.

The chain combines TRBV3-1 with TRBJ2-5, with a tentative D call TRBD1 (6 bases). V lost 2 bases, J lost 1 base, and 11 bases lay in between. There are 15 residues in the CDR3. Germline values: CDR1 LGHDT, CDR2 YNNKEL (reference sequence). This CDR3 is CASSQNQGPQETQYF. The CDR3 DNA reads TGTGCCAGCAGCCAAAACCAGGGGCCCCAAGAGACCCAGTACTTC.

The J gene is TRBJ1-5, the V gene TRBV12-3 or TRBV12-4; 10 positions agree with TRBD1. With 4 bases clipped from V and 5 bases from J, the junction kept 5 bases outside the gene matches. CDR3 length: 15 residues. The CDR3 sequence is CASSYTGTGDQPQHF. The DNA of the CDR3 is TGTGCCAGCAGTTACACCGGGACAGGGGATCAGCCCCAGCATTTT.

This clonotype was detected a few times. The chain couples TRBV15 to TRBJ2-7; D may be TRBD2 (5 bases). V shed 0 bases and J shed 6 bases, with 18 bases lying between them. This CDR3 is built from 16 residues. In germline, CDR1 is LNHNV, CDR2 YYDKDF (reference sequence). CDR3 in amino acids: CATSRDLASLGLEQYF. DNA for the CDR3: TGTGCCACCAGCAGAGATCTGGCTAGCTTGGGCCTCGAGCAGTACTTC.

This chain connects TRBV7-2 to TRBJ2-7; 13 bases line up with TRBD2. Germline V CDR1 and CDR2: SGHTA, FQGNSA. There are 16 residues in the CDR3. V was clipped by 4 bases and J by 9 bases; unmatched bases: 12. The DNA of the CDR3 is TGTGCCAGCAGCTCAGTGGGGGGACTAGCGGGACGGTGGCAGTACTTC. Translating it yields CASSSVGGLAGRWQYF. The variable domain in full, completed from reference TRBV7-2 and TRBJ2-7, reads GAGVSQSPSNKVTEKGKDVELRCDPISGHTALYWYRQSLGQGLEFLIYFQGNSAPDKSGLPSDRFSAERTGGSVSTLTIQRTQQEDSAVYLCASSSVGGLAGRWQYFGPGTRLTVT.

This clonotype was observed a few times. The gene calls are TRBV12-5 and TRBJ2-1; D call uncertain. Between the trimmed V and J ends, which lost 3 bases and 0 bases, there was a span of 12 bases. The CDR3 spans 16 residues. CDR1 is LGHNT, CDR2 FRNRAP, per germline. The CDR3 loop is CASGLWGSSSYNEQFF. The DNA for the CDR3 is TGTGCTAGTGGTTTATGGGGAAGCAGCTCCTACAATGAGCAGTTCTTC.

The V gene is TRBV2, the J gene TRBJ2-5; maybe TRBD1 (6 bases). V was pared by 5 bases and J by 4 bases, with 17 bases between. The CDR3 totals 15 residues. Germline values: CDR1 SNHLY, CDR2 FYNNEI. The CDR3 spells CASSRNRAPGETQYF. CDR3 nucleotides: TGTGCCAGCAGTAGAAACAGGGCGCCCGGAGAGACCCAGTACTTC.

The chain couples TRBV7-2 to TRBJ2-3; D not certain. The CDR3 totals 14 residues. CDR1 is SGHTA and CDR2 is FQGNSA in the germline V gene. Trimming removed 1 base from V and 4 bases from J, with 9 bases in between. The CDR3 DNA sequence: TGTGCCAGCAGCTTAGTGGGTAGCTCAGATACGCAGTATTTT. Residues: CASSLVGSSDTQYF.

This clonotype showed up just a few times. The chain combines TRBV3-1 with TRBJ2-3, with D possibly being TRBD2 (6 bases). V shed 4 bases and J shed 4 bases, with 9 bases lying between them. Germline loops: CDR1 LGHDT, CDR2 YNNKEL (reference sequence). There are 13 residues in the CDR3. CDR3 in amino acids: CASSPTGADTQYF. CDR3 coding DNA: TGTGCCAGCAGCCCAACGGGGGCAGATACGCAGTATTTT.

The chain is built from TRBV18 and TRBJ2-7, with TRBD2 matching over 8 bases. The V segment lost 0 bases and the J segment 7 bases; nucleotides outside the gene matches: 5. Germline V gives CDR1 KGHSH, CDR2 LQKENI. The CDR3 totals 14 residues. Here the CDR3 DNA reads TGTGCCAGCTCACCACCATTTGGCGGGGGGGAGCAGTACTTC. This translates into CASSPPFGGGEQYF.

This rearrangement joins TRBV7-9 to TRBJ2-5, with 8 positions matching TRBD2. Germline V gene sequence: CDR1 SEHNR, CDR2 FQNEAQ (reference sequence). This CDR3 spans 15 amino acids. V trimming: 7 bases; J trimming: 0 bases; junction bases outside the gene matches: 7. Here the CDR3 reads CASTPGGAYQETQYF. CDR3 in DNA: TGTGCCAGCACCCCGGGGGGGGCGTACCAAGAGACCCAGTACTTC.

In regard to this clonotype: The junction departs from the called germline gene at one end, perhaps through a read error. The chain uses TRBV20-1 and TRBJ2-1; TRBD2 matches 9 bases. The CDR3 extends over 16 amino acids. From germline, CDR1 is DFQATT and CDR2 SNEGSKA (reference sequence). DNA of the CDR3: TGCTGTGCTAGAATCCCGGGACTAGCCTACCACAATGAGCAGTTCTTC. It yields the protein CCARIPGLAYHNEQFF.

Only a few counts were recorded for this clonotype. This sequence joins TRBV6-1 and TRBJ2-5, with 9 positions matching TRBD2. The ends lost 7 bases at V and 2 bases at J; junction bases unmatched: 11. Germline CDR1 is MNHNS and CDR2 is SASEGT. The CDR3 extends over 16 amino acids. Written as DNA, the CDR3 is TGTGCCAGCAATGGGGGGGTAGCGGGGGCTCAAGAGACCCAGTACTTC. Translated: CASNGGVAGAQETQYF.

The CDR3 here is CSARVGLTSSGNTIYF. CDR3 sequence (DNA): TGCAGTGCTAGAGTAGGCCTTACTTCCTCTGGAAACACCATATATTTT. The chain joins TRBV20-1 to TRBJ1-3; D is ambiguous. Germline-derived CDR1 and CDR2 are DFQATT and SNEGSKA (reference sequence). V was clipped by 1 base and J by 0 bases, with 13 bases between them. The CDR3 extends over 16 amino acids.